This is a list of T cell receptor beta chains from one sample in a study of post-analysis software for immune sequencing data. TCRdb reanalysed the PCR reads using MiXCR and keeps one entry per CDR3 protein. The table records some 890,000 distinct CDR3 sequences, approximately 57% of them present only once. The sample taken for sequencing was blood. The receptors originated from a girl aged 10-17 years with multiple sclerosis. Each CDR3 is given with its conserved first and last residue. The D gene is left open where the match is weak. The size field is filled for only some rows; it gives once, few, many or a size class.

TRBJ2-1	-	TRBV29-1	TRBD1	TGCAGCGTGTGGGACAGAAACACTGAGCAGTTCTTC	CSVWDRNTEQFF
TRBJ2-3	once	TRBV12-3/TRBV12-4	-	TGTGCCAGCAGACCTCTTACGGGGGGCGGCACAGATACGCAGTATTTT	CASRPLTGGGTDTQYF
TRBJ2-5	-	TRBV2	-	TGTGCCAGCAGTGCTGGGTCGTACCAAGAGACCCAGTACTTC	CASSAGSYQETQYF
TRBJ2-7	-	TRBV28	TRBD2	TGTGCCAGCAGGTCCAGCGGGAAAAGCGAGCAGTACTTC	CASRSSGKSEQYF
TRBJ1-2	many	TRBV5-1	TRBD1	TGTGCCAGCAGTTTGGACAGGGCGAACTATGGCTACACCTTC	CASSLDRANYGYTF
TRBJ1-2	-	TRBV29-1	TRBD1	TGCAGCGTTGCGGAGGGGGCCGGGAACTATGGCTACACCTTC	CSVAEGAGNYGYTF
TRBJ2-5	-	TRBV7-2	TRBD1	TGTGCCAGCAGCTTAAGTATTAGGGGACAGGGGAAAGAGACCCAGTACTTC	CASSLSIRGQGKETQYF
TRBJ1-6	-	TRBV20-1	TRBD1	TGCAGTGCTAGGGCTACAGGGGGCGTGGGGAATAATTCACCCCTCCACTTT	CSARATGGVGNNSPLHF
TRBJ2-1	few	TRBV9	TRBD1	TGTGCCAGCAGCGCCCGGGACAGAGAGGTCTACAATGAGCAGTTCTTC	CASSARDREVYNEQFF
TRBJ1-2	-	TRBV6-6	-	TGTGCCAGCAGCCCCGGAGGTGGAACCCTTGGCTACACCTTC	CASSPGGGTLGYTF
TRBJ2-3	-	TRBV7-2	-	TGTGCCAGCAGCTCCTCCTCCATCCTAGGCACAGATACGCAGTATTTT	CASSSSSILGTDTQYF
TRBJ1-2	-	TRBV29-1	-	TGCAGCGTTGAAGGCGGGGGGGCGGGTGGCTACACCTTC	CSVEGGGAGGYTF
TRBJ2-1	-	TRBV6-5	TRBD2	TGTGCCAGCAGTTACAGGGGGACTAGCGGAGGTCATAAGTTCGATGAGCAGTTCTTC	CASSYRGTSGGHKFDEQFF
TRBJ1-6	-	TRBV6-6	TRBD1	TGTGCCAGCAGGACAGGGGGAGATTCACCCCTCCACTTT	CASRTGGDSPLHF
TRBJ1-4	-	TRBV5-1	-	TGCGCCAGCAGATCCGCGGCAGCTAATGAAAAACTGTTTTTT	CASRSAAANEKLFF
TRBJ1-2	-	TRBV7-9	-	TGTGCCAGCAGTAAGAGGGAATCGCCACCCTATGGCTACACCTTC	CASSKRESPPYGYTF
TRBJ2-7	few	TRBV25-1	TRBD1	TGTGCCGCCTCGACAGGGGGCGAAACCTACGAGCAGTACTTC	CAASTGGETYEQYF
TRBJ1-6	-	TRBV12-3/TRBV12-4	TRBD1	TGTGCCAGCAGTTCCAGGGGACAGGGAAATTCACCCCTCCACTTT	CASSSRGQGNSPLHF
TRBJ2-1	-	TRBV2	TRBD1	TGTGCCAGCGGACAGGGAAACCCTAGGTATGAGCAGTTCTTC	CASGQGNPRYEQFF
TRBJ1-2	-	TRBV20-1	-	TGCAGTGCTAGAGATGACGGGGGAGTAGCGAGTCTTTGGGGCTACACCTTC	CSARDDGGVASLWGYTF
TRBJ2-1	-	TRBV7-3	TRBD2	TGTGCCAGCAGCACGAATAGCGGGAATGAGCAGTTCTTC	CASSTNSGNEQFF
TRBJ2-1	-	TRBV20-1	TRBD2	TGCAGTGCTCCCTTGACTAGCGGGCTATACAATGAGCAGTTCTTC	CSAPLTSGLYNEQFF
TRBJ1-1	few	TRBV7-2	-	TGTGCCAGCAGCTTAGTCCGGGGCGAGTACACTGAAGCTTTCTTT	CASSLVRGEYTEAFF
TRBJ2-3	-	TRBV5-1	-	TGCGCCAGCAGCTTGCAGCCGGTGAGCACAGATACGCAGTATTTT	CASSLQPVSTDTQYF
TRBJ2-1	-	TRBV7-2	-	TGTGCCAGCAGCTCCCCCTACAATGAGCAGTTCTTC	CASSSPYNEQFF
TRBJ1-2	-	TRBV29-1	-	TGCAGCGTTGAAGATGGGCCAGGGGACATTGGCTACACCTTC	CSVEDGPGDIGYTF
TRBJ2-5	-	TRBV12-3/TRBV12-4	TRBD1	TGTGCCAGCAGTGTACAGGGGGAGACCCAGTACTTC	CASSVQGETQYF
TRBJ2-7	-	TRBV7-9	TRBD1	TGTGCCAGCAGCCCAAACAGGGGGCCCCTCGACGAGCAGTACTTC	CASSPNRGPLDEQYF
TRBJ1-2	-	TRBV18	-	TGTGCCAGCTCACCACAGCCTCTTCCTAACTATGGCTACACCTTC	CASSPQPLPNYGYTF
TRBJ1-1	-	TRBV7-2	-	TGTGCCAGCAGCGTCCTGAGGTCCGGACTATCGAACACTGAAGCTTTCTTT	CASSVLRSGLSNTEAFF
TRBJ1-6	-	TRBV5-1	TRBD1	TGCGCCAGCAGTCTCGACAGGGTTCAGAATTCGCCCCTCCACTTT	CASSLDRVQNSPLHF
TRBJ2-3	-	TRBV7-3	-	TGTGCCAGCAGCACAACATGCAGGGATACGCAGTATTTT	CASSTTCRDTQYF
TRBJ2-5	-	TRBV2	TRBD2	TGTGCCAGCAATCAGGGACTACAAGAGACCCAGTACTTC	CASNQGLQETQYF